One sample yielded the 2 T cell receptor beta chains listed below, sequenced in a study of neurological immune-mediated disorders. A single record per CDR3 protein comes from TCRdb applying MiXCR to the 5' RACE reads. The sample records 40,000 to 55,000 distinct CDR3 sequences, just under 6% being singletons. Sequencing input: CD4+ T cells from blood. The source is a woman aged 18-29 years with multiple sclerosis.

This clonotype was counted many times. The chain employs TRBV20-1 and TRBJ2-3; tentatively, D is TRBD1 or TRBD2 (5 bases each). The V gene's germline CDR1 is DFQATT and CDR2 SNEGSKA (reference sequence). The CDR3 has 14 amino acids. Trimming pared 3 bases from V and 3 bases from J, leaving 13 bases between. CDR3 in amino acids: CSARGLAGTDTQYF. In DNA, the CDR3 is TGCAGTGCTAGGGGGCTAGCTGGGACAGATACGCAGTATTTT.

This clonotype appeared a few times. V gene TRBV30 combines with J gene TRBJ2-3; D is ambiguous. Trimming shortened V by 2 bases and J by 2 bases, and 14 bases separated the two germline ends. This CDR3 is built from 15 residues. Germline CDR1 is GTSNPN and CDR2 is SVGIG (reference sequence). The CDR3 DNA is TGTGCCTGGAGTCCGTCTCTGGATCCCACAGATACGCAGTATTTT. This gives the protein CAWSPSLDPTDTQYF.